The 10 T cell receptor beta chains listed next were all sequenced from one sample in a study of shared clonotypes between healthy human individuals. The protocol was immunoSEQ multiplex PCR, while the TCRdb copy is restricted to in-frame clones and leaves out a portion. The sample lists under 600,000 clones; about 80% were seen once. Sequencing was done on a sample of PBMCs. The receptors here all came from a woman in her 40s in good health. Some clones in this sample may be carry-over from other donors' samples.

J is TRBJ2-1 and V is TRBV5-1, with TRBD1 as a possible D gene (5 bases). CDR1 is SGHRS, CDR2 YFSETQ, per germline. Trimming pared 3 bases from V and 8 bases from J, leaving 12 bases between. CDR3 length: 13 residues. CDR3 amino acids: CASSSQGSDEQFF. CDR3 in DNA: TGCGCCAGCAGCTCTCAGGGTTCCGATGAGCAGTTCTTC.

The chain carries TRBV10-3 and TRBJ2-7; the D is unclear. Germline assignment: CDR1 ENHRY and CDR2 SYGVKD. The V gene lost 2 bases and the J gene lost 0 bases, with 8 bases spanning the gap. The CDR3 runs to 14 residues. CDR3 loop: CAISEGLSSYEQYF. The CDR3 DNA is TGTGCCATCAGTGAGGGCCTAAGCTCCTACGAGCAGTACTTC.

The chain carries TRBV5-1 and TRBJ1-2, with no clear D. Trimming took 7 bases from V and 3 from J, leaving 10 bases between them. CDR3 length: 12 residues. Germline values: CDR1 SGHRS, CDR2 YFSETQ. Here the CDR3 DNA reads TGCGCCAGCGGAGAAGCAGACTATGGCTACACCTTC. Its translation is CASGEADYGYTF.

The V gene is TRBV19, the J gene TRBJ1-2; D uncertain. CDR1 LNHDA and CDR2 SQIVND come from the germline V gene (reference sequence). V shed 5 bases and J shed 8 bases, with 12 bases lying between them. The CDR3 sequence is 12 residues long. CDR3 DNA: TGTGCCAGTAGTGTCCGGGAGGGCGGCTACACCTTC. It encodes CASSVREGGYTF.

V and J are TRBV7-2 and TRBJ1-6, with D maybe TRBD1 (5 bases). Germline CDR1 SGHTA, CDR2 FQGNSA. Trimming removed 1 base at V and 7 bases at J, with 11 bases between. This CDR3 contains 15 residues. CDR3 residues: CASSLVGTVNSPLHF. CDR3 sequence (DNA): TGTGCCAGCAGCTTAGTTGGGACGGTAAATTCACCCCTCCACTTT.

The chain has TRBV7-2 and TRBJ2-7, with 8 bases matching TRBD1. Germline V gene lookup returns CDR1 SGHTA and CDR2 FQGNSA. V lost 1 base, J lost 0 bases, and 5 bases stayed unmatched. This CDR3 comprises 16 residues. The CDR3 loop is CASSLGPGGDSYEQYF. The CDR3 DNA reads as TGTGCCAGCAGCTTAGGACCAGGGGGCGACTCCTACGAGCAGTACTTC. Together with reference TRBV7-2 and TRBJ2-7, the CDR3 gives the full variable domain: GAGVSQSPSNKVTEKGKDVELRCDPISGHTALYWYRQSLGQGLEFLIYFQGNSAPDKSGLPSDRFSAERTGGSVSTLTIQRTQQEDSAVYLCASSLGPGGDSYEQYFGPGTRLTVT.

A remark on this clone: This may arise from a read error, as a much more abundant clone is one base away. V usage is TRBV7-9 and J usage is TRBJ2-2, with a possible D match to TRBD1 (5 bases). Germline V gives CDR1 SEHNR, CDR2 FQNEAQ (reference sequence). The CDR3 consists of 14 residues. Trimming took off 3 bases at V and 1 base at J, with 6 bases between the two ends. The CDR3 protein is CASSFGQNTGELFF. The CDR3 nucleotides read TGTGCCAGCAGCTTCGGACAGAACACCGGGGAGCTGTTTTTT.

The chain carries TRBV7-9 and TRBJ1-6, with D possibly being TRBD1 (5 bases). The CDR3 has 14 residues. CDR1 and CDR2 from the germline V gene are SEHNR and FQNEAQ (reference sequence). V gave up 5 bases and J gave up 7 bases, with 12 bases separating them. CDR3 nucleotides: TGTGCCAGCAGCACCAGGGACCTAAATTCACCCCTCCACTTT. This gives the protein CASSTRDLNSPLHF.

The V gene is TRBV6-1, the J gene TRBJ1-5; D is unresolved. Trimming pared 7 bases from V and 0 bases from J, leaving 10 bases between. CDR1 and CDR2 (germline): MNHNS, SASEGT. The length of the CDR3 is 14 residues. CDR3 in DNA: TGTGCCAGCATTGGTGCCAATAGCAATCAGCCCCAGCATTTT. Its protein product is CASIGANSNQPQHF.

The CDR3: CASSFRETQYF. The CDR3 nucleotides are TGTGCCAGCAGCTTTCGAGAGACCCAGTACTTC. The V and J genes are TRBV5-4 and TRBJ2-5, with unresolved D. Germline CDR1 reads SGHNT; CDR2 reads YYREEE (reference sequence). The length of the CDR3 is 11 residues. The V end lost 2 bases, the J end lost 4 bases, and 3 bases lay between the germline ends.